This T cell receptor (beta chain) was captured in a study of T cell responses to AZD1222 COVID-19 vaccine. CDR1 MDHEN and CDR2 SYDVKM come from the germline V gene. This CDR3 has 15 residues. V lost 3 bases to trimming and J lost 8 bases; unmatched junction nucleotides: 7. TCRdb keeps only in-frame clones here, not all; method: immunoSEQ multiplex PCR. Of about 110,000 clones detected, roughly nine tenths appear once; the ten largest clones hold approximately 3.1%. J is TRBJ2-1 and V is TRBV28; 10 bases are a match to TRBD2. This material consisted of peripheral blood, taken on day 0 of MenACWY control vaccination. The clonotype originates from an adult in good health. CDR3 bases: TGTGCCAGCAGTTTTGGAGCGGGGGGGCTGGATGAGCAGTTCTTC. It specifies CASSFGAGGLDEQFF.